Below are 18 T cell receptor beta chains sequenced from a single sample in a study of T cells in Graves' hyperthyroidism and ophthalmopathy. Amplification of TCR beta CDR3 regions was performed using RNA transcripts as template. Using the HTBI primer set, a first-round RT-PCR was run on the TCR CDR3. One entry per CDR3 protein, called by TCRdb with MiXCR from the multiplex PCR reads. The sample records under 800,000 distinct CDR3 sequences, less than 15% being singletons. Sequencing was performed on blood. These receptors originate from a young woman with Graves' hyperthyroidism.

This clonotype was observed a few times. In nucleotides, the CDR3 is TGTGCCAGCCGGGACAGGGGATTCGGGGGGACTGAAGCTTTCTTT. Translating it yields CASRDRGFGGTEAFF. The V call is TRBV19, the J call TRBJ1-1; 10 nucleotides agree with TRBD1. CDR1 LNHDA and CDR2 SQIVND come from the germline V gene (reference sequence). The CDR3 runs to 15 residues. The V and J ends lost 9 bases and 5 bases, in that order; junction bases with no gene match: 12. Looking up the rest from reference TRBV19 and TRBJ1-1 gives the full variable domain: DGGITQSPKYLFRKEGQNVTLSCEQNLNHDAMYWYRQDPGQGLRLIYYSQIVNDFQKGDIAEGYSVSREKKESFPLTVTSAQKNPTAFYLCASRDRGFGGTEAFFGQGTRLTVV.

The chain joins TRBV19 to TRBJ1-1; 7 nucleotides align to TRBD1. J gave up 1 base and V 6 bases, and 11 bases lay outside the gene matches. In germline, CDR1 is LNHDA, CDR2 SQIVND (reference sequence). This CDR3 is built from 16 residues. Here the CDR3 DNA reads TGTGCCAGTAGCACCCCTCCCGGGACAGCGAACACTGAAGCTTTCTTT. It codes for CASSTPPGTANTEAFF. Variable domain in full (rest from reference TRBV19 and TRBJ1-1): DGGITQSPKYLFRKEGQNVTLSCEQNLNHDAMYWYRQDPGQGLRLIYYSQIVNDFQKGDIAEGYSVSREKKESFPLTVTSAQKNPTAFYLCASSTPPGTANTEAFFGQGTRLTVV.

As regards this clonotype: One end of the junction varies from germline; a read error may be responsible. The V and J genes are TRBV4-1 and TRBJ2-7; D may be TRBD2 (5 bases). Looked up from germline, CDR1 is MGHRA and CDR2 is YSYEKL. CDR3 size: 13 residues. The CDR3 nucleotides read TGCACCAGCAGCCAAGGACTCAAGACCGCGCAGTACTTC. It encodes CTSSQGLKTAQYF.

This clonotype was picked up a small number of times. The J gene is TRBJ1-4, the V gene TRBV6-6; 8 bases agree with TRBD1. Germline CDR1 is MNHNY and CDR2 is SVGAGI (reference sequence). V gave up 2 bases and J gave up 8 bases; unmatched junction bases: 10. This CDR3 region has 16 residues. CDR3 nucleotides: TGTGCCAGCAGTTACCTACGGACAGGGCATCAGGAAAAACTGTTTTTT. Translation gives CASSYLRTGHQEKLFF.

J is TRBJ1-4 and V is TRBV28; 8 positions agree with TRBD1. Germline CDR1 MDHEN, CDR2 SYDVKM. This CDR3 comprises 14 residues. J was trimmed by 6 bases and V by 4 bases; bases with no gene match: 4. The CDR3 reads CASSSTGVDEKLFF. The CDR3 DNA sequence: TGTGCCAGCAGTTCGACAGGGGTTGATGAAAAACTGTTTTTT.

A remark on this clonotype: One end of the junction is discordant with germline, which a read error may explain. The rearrangement joins TRBV13 to TRBJ2-2; tentatively, D is TRBD2 (5 bases). The germline V gene has CDR1 PRHDT and CDR2 FYEKMQ (reference sequence). The CDR3 has 15 residues. CDR3 residues: CVSSVDIPGSGELFF. In DNA, the CDR3 is TGTGTCAGCAGCGTCGACATACCTGGGAGCGGGGAGCTGTTTTTT.

This clonotype appeared a few times. The rearrangement links TRBV7-9 to TRBJ1-3; D gene unclear. V lost 1 base to trimming and J lost 0 bases, with 7 bases between them. The CDR3 is made up of 15 amino acids. Germline V lookup: CDR1 SEHNR, CDR2 FQNEAQ (reference sequence). The CDR3 loop reads CASSLGYLSGNTIYF. CDR3 in DNA: TGTGCCAGCAGCTTAGGGTACCTCTCTGGAAACACCATATATTTT. The full variable domain, its missing parts supplied by reference TRBV7-9 and TRBJ1-3, is DTGVSQNPRHKITKRGQNVTFRCDPISEHNRLYWYRQTLGQGPEFLTYFQNEAQLEKSRLLSDRFSAERPKGSFSTLEIQRTEQGDSAMYLCASSLGYLSGNTIYFGEGSWLTVV.

This clonotype has ten or more counts. The gene calls are TRBV11-1 and TRBJ2-3, with D uncertain. Germline CDR1 SGHAT, CDR2 FQDESV (reference sequence). This CDR3 spans 15 amino acids. The V gene lost 5 bases and the J gene lost 0 bases, with 12 bases spanning the gap. The CDR3 here is CASSISAFSTDTQYF. Here the CDR3 DNA reads TGTGCCAGCAGCATCTCGGCGTTTAGCACAGATACGCAGTATTTT.

This clonotype was picked up many times. The chain recombines TRBV20-1 with TRBJ1-1; TRBD1 matches 9 bases. Germline assignment: CDR1 DFQATT and CDR2 SNEGSKA (reference sequence). This CDR3 has 13 residues. V was clipped by 3 bases and J by 3 bases; unmatched bases: 2. The CDR3 DNA reads TGCAGTGCTAGGGGACAGGGAGACACTGAAGCTTTCTTT. It translates to CSARGQGDTEAFF.

This clonotype came up a few times. The J gene is TRBJ1-1, the V gene TRBV5-5; D gene uncertain. V was trimmed by 5 bases and J by 0 bases, leaving 17 bases between them. Germline V gives CDR1 SGHKS, CDR2 YYEKEE (reference sequence). The CDR3 loop spans 16 amino acids. DNA for the CDR3: TGTGCCAGCAGTATAGACTCGGGGAGCATGAACACTGAAGCTTTCTTT. Translated: CASSIDSGSMNTEAFF.

This clonotype was observed a handful of times. The chain combines TRBV15 with TRBJ2-1; tentative D call: TRBD1 (5 bases). The V and J ends lost 4 bases and 7 bases respectively, with 11 bases between them. The CDR3 length is 13 residues. Germline values: CDR1 LNHNV, CDR2 YYDKDF (reference sequence). CDR3 region: CATSTYSGNEQFF. DNA for the CDR3: TGTGCCACCAGCACATACTCAGGGAATGAGCAGTTCTTC.

At least ten counts were recorded for this clonotype. The genes are TRBV29-1 and TRBJ2-7; 10 bases align to TRBD1. CDR1 is SQVTM, CDR2 ANQGSEA, per germline. Losses at the gene ends were 3 bases for V and 7 bases for J; bases not matched to a gene: 9. CDR3 length equals 14 residues. The CDR3 sequence: CSVDTRDRGWEQYF. DNA of the CDR3: TGCAGCGTTGACACCCGGGACAGGGGCTGGGAGCAGTACTTC.

A word on this clonotype: The final CDR3 position lacks the conserved phenylalanine or tryptophan, pointing to a likely read error. J is TRBJ1-5 and V is TRBV28; D uncertain. The length of the CDR3 is 16 residues. V lost 8 bases to trimming and J lost 0 bases, with 17 bases between them. Germline assignment: CDR1 MDHEN and CDR2 SYDVKM. The CDR3 here is CASDPSGIYSNQPQHL. DNA of the CDR3: TGTGCCAGCGATCCGTCCGGGATCTATAGCAATCAGCCCCAGCATCTT.

This clonotype was observed many times. V and J are TRBV28 and TRBJ2-7, with D possibly TRBD1 on 7 matching bases. V lost 2 bases and J 4 bases, leaving 15 bases between the germline ends. Germline V gene data show CDR1 as MDHEN and CDR2 as SYDVKM. CDR3 length: 15 residues. The DNA of the CDR3 is TGTGCCAGCAGTTTAAGGGGGCGCGGGGCTTACGAGCAGTACTTC. This encodes CASSLRGRGAYEQYF.

In its sample, this clonotype was seen a few times. This chain links TRBV7-9 with TRBJ2-2; 7 bases are a match to TRBD1. This CDR3 contains 14 residues. Germline V gene sequence: CDR1 SEHNR, CDR2 FQNEAQ (reference sequence). The V segment lost 4 bases and the J segment 5 bases; nucleotides outside the gene matches: 4. The CDR3 nucleotides read TGTGCCAGCAGCTGGGACAGCCTTACCGGGGAGCTGTTTTTT. Its translation is CASSWDSLTGELFF.

This clonotype was recorded a few times. This may be a read error: a much more frequent sequence differs by one nucleotide. The chain is built from TRBV30 and TRBJ2-7; D possibly matches TRBD1 or TRBD2 (5 bases each). The germline V gene encodes CDR1 GTSNPN and CDR2 SVGIG (reference sequence). The CDR3 is 11 amino acids. Trimming took off 3 bases at V and 3 bases at J, with 6 bases between the two ends. The CDR3 loop is CAWRRGYEQYF. The CDR3 DNA is TGTGCCTGGAGGAGGGGCTACGAGCAGTACTTC.

V gene TRBV12-3 or TRBV12-4 combines with J gene TRBJ2-4; TRBD1 might be the D (7 bases). V was pared by 4 bases and J by 11 bases, with 21 bases between. This CDR3 comprises 15 residues. CDR3 in amino acids: CASSSPGQPRGVQYF. In nucleotides, the CDR3 is TGTGCCAGCAGTTCACCGGGACAGCCCCGCGGGGTTCAGTACTTC.

Notes on this clonotype: One base away lies a much larger clone, so this may be a sequencing read error. The CDR3 ends on some other residue instead of the conserved phenylalanine or tryptophan, so this is likely a read error. The CDR3 reads CASSPGTGKLSSYNEQFL. In nucleotides, the CDR3 is TGTGCCAGTAGCCCCGGGACAGGGAAACTGAGCTCCTACAATGAGCAGTTCCTC. V usage is TRBV19 and J usage is TRBJ2-1; 9 positions match TRBD1. Germline V CDR1 and CDR2: LNHDA, SQIVND (reference sequence). There are 18 residues in the CDR3. V was pared by 6 bases and J by 0 bases, with 12 bases of the junction left unmatched.